This TCR beta chain was documented in a study of immune characterization of retroperitoneal liposarcoma. Germline-derived CDR1 and CDR2 are MNHNY and SVGAGI (reference sequence). V lost 0 bases and J lost 2, with 10 bases in between. The CDR3 runs 16 residues. Each CDR3 protein is one row after TCRdb ran MiXCR on the PCR reads. Here the sample spans about 19,000 distinct CDR3 sequences, around 40% being singletons. This clonotype was sampled from a male donor with retroperitoneal liposarcoma. The chain employs TRBV6-6 and TRBJ2-2; tentatively, D is TRBD1 (5 bases). The source material was blood. The CDR3 DNA sequence: TGTGCCAGCAGTTACTCGATCCAGGGAAACACCGGGGAGCTGTTTTTT. Translating it yields CASSYSIQGNTGELFF.